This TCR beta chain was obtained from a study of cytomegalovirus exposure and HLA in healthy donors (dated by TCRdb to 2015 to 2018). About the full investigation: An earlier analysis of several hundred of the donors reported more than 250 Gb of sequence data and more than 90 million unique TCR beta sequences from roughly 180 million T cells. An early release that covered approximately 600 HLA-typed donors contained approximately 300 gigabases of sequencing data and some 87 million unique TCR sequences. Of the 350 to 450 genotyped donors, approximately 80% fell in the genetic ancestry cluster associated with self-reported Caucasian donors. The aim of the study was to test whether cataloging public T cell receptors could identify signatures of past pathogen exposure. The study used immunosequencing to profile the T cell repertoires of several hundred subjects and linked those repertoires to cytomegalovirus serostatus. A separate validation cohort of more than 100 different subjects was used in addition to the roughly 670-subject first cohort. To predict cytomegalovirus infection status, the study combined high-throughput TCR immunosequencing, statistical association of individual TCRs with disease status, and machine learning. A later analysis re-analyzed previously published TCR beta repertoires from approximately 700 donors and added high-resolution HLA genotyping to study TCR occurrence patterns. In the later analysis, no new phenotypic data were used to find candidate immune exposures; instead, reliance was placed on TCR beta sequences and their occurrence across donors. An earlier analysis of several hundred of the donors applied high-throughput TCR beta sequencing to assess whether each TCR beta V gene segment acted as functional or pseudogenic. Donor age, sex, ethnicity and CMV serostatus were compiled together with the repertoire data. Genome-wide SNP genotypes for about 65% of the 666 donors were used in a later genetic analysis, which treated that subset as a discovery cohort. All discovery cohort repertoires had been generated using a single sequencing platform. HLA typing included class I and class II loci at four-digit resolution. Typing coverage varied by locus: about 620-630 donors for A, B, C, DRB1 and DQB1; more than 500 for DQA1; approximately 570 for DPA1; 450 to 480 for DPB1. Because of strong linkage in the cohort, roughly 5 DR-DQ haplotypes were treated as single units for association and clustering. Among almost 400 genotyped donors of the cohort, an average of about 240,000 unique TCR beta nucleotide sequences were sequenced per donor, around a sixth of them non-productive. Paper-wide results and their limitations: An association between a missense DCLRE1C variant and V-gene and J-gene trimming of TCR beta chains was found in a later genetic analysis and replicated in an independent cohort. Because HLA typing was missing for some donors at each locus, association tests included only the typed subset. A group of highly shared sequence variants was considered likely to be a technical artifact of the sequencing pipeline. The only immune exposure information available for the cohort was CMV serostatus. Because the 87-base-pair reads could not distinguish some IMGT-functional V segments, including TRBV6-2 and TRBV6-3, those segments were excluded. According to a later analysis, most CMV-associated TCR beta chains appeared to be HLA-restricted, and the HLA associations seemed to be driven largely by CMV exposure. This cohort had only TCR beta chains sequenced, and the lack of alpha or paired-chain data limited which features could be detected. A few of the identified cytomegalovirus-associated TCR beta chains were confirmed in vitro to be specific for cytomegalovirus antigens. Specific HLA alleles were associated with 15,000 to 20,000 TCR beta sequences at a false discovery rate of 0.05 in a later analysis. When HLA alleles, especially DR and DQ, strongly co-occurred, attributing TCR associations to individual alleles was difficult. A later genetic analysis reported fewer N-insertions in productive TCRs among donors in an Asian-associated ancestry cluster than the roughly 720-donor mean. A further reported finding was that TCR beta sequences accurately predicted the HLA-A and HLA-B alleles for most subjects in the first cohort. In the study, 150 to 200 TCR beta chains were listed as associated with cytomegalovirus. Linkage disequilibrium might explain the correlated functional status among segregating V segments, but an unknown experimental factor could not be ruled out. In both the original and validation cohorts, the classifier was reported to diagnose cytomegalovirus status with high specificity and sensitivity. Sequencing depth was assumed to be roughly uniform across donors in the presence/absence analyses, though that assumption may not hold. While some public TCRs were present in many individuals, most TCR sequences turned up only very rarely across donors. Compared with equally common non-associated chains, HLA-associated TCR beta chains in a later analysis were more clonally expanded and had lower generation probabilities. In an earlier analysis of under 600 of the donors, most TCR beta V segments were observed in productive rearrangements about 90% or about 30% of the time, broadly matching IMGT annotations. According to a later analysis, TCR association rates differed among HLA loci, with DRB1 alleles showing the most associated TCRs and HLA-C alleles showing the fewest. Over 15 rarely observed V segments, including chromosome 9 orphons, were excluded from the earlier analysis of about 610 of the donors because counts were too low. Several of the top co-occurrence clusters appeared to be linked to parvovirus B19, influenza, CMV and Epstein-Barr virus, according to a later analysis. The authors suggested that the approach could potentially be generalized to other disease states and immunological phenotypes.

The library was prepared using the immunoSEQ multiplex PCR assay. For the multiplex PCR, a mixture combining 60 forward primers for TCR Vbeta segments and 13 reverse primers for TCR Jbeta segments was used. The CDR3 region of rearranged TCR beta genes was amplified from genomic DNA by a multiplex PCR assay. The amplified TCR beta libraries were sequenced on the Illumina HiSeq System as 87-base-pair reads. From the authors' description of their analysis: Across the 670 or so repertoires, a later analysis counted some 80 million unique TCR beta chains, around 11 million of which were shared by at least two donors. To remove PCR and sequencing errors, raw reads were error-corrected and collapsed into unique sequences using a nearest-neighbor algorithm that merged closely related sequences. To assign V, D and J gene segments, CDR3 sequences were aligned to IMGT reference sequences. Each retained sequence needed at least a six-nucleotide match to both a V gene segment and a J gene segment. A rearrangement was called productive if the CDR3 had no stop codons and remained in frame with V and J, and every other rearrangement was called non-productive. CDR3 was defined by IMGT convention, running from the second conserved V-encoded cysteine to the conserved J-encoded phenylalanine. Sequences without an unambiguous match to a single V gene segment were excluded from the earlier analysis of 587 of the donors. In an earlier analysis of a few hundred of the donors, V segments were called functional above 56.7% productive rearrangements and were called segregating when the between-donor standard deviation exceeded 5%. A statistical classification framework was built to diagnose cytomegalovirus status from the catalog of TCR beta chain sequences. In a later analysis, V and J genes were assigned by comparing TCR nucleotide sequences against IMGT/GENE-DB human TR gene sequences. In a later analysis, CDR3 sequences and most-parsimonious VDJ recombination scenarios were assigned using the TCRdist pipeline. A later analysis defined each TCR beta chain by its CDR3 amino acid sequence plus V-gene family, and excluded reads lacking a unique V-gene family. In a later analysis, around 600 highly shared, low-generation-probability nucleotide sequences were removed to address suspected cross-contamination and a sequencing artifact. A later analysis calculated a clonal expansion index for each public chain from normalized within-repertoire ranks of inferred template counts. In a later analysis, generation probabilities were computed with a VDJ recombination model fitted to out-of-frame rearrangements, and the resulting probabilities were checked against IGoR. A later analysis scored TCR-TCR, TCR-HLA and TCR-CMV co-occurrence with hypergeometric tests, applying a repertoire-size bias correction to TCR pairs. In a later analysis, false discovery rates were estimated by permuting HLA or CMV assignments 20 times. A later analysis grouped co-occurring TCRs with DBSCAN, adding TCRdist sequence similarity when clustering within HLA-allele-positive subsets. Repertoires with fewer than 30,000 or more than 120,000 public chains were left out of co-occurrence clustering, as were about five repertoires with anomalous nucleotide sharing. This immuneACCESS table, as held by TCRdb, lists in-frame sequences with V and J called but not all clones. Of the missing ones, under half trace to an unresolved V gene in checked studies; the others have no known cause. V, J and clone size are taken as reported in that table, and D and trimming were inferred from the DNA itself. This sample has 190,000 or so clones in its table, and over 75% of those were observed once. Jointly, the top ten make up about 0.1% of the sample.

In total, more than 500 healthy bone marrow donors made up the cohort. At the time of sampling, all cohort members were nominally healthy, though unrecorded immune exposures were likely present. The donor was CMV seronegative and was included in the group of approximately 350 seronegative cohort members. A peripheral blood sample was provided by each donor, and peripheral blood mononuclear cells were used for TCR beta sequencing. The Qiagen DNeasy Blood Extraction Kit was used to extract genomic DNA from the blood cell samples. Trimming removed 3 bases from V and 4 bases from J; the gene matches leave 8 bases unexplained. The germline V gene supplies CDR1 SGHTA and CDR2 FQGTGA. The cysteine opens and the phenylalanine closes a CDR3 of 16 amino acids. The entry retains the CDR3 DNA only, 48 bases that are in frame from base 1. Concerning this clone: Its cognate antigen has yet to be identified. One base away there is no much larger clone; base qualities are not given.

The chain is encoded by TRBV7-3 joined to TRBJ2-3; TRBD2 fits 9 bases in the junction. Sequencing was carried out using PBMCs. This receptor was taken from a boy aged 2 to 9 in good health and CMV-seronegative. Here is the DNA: TGTGCCAGCAGCTTGCTTGGCGGGGGGGCCGCAGATACGCAGTATTTT. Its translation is CASSLLGGGAADTQYF.